This TCR beta chain was sequenced in a study of CD8+CD57+ T cells in acquired aplastic anemia. Patients chosen for sequencing had shown CD8+CD57+ cell expansion by flow cytometry. There were no patients without severe acquired aplastic anemia. The study profiled TCR beta VDJ and CDR3 using genomic DNA as template. TCRdb called the reads again in MiXCR, with one record for every CDR3 protein. Of 160,000 or so distinct CDR3 sequences in the sample, 40% to 55% were seen once. CDR1 is SEHNR and CDR2 is FQNEAQ in the germline V gene (reference sequence). V was clipped by 5 bases and J by 1 base; unmatched bases: 4. The CDR3 consists of 14 residues.

This sequence was found in a human donor with aplastic anemia. Input material: sorted CD4+, CD8+, or CD8+CD57+ T cells (not recorded which) from PBMCs. J is TRBJ2-5 and V is TRBV7-9, with TRBD1 matching 7 bases. The CDR3 DNA follows: TGTGCCAGCAGCCAACAGGGGCGCCAAGAGACCCAGTACTTC. It specifies CASSQQGRQETQYF.